The clone carrying this TCR beta chain has only a few counts. The target antigen is unknown. J gave up 3 bases and V 4 bases, and 8 bases lay outside the gene matches. This CDR3 is 16 amino acids long. The germline CDR1 and CDR2 sequences are MDHEN and SYDVKM. It was healthy bone marrow donors who served as donors. PCR employed 60 Vbeta and 13 Jbeta primers. Libraries were prepared by immunoSEQ multiplex PCR; TCRdb keeps only in-frame clonotypes and omits some of them. The sample holds around 130,000 clones, 70% to 80% seen once. These data belong to a study of cytomegalovirus exposure and HLA in healthy donors. The study's findings and limits: The study put some 150 TCR beta chains on its list as cytomegalovirus-associated. Earlier analysis found most TCR beta V segments productive about 87% or about 30% of the time. Most of the CMV-associated TCR beta chains (in a later analysis) appeared to be HLA-restricted.

This sequence joins TRBV28 and TRBJ1-4; 7 nucleotides align to TRBD1. The TCR originated in a woman aged 60-75 years in good health and CMV-seropositive. The sequenced sample was PBMCs. The CDR3 reads CASSSQYGTANEKLFF. In DNA form, the CDR3 reads TGTGCCAGCAGTTCTCAGTACGGGACAGCTAATGAAAAACTGTTTTTT.